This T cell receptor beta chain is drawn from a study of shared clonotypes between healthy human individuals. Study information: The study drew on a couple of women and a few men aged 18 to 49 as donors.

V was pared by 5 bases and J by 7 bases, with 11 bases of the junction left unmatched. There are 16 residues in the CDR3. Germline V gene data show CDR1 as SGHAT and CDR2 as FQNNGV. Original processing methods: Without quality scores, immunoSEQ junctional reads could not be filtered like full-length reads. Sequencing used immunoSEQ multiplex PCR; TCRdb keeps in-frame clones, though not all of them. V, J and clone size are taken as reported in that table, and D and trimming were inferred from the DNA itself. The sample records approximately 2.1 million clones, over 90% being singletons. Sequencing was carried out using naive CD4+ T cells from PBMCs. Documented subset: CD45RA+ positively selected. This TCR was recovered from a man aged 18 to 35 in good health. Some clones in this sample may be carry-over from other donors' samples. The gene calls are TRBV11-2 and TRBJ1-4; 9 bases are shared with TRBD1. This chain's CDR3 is CASSHYSDRGGEKLFF. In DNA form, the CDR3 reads TGTGCCAGCAGCCACTATTCGGACAGGGGAGGTGAAAAACTGTTTTTT.